The entry below gives a single T cell receptor (beta chain) sequence along with its context. Its specificity is not known. This record comes from a study of T cell responses to AZD1222 COVID-19 vaccine. The study, taken as a whole, reports: The study reported that nearly half of spike-specific TCRs target unmutated variant regions.

This table comes from immunoSEQ multiplex PCR, and its TCRdb copy is limited to in-frame clones, with some not included. The table includes approximately 170,000 clones, 80% to 90% detected once. The CDR3 spans 12 residues. Germline V CDR1 and CDR2: LNHDA, SQIVND (reference sequence). V lost 6 bases and J 4 bases, leaving 7 bases between the germline ends. The sequence was collected from an adult in good health. The V gene is TRBV19, the J gene TRBJ1-5, with D uncertain. Sequenced material: peripheral blood, taken on day 0 of AZD1222 vaccination. The CDR3 region is CASRVGNQPQHF. CDR3 nucleotide sequence: TGTGCCAGTAGAGTTGGGAATCAGCCCCAGCATTTT.